These 9 T cell receptor beta chains came from one sample sequenced in a study of blood T cell repertoires in COVID-19. Here immunoSEQ multiplex PCR was the method, and the copy in TCRdb shows in-frame clones only, minus some. In the table there are 150,000 to 170,000 clones, just under 85% of which are singletons. Sequenced: peripheral blood. These receptor sequences come from a woman aged 60 to 75 with acute or convalescent COVID-19.

The chain has TRBV7-9 and TRBJ1-6; a possible D gene is TRBD1 (6 bases). CDR1 is SEHNR, CDR2 FQNEAQ, per germline (reference sequence). V was cut by 5 bases and J by 4 bases, with 12 bases left in between. The CDR3 is made up of 15 amino acids. The CDR3 nucleotides are TGTGCCAGCAGCCCGATTACAGGGTATAATTCACCCCTCCACTTT. Residues: CASSPITGYNSPLHF.

The J gene is TRBJ2-1, the V gene TRBV10-1; TRBD2 aligns across 9 bases. The CDR3 loop spans 14 amino acids. After removal of 4 bases from V and 6 bases from J, the junction contained 4 bases not matched to a gene. CDR1 is WNHNN and CDR2 is SYGVQD in the germline V gene (reference sequence). The CDR3 DNA is TGCGCCAGCAGTGGAGGCGGGGGGGGCAATGAGCAGTTCTTC. This encodes CASSGGGGGNEQFF.

V is TRBV30 and J is TRBJ2-7, with D possibly being TRBD1 (5 bases). The germline CDR1 and CDR2 sequences are GTSNPN and SVGIG (reference sequence). The CDR3 extends over 18 amino acids. Trimming took 1 base from V and 4 from J, leaving 26 bases between them. The CDR3: CAWSASWGLEGKWYEQYF. The CDR3 DNA is TGTGCCTGGAGTGCCTCGTGGGGCCTAGAAGGGAAATGGTACGAGCAGTACTTC. The entire variable domain, with the rest obtained from reference TRBV30 and TRBJ2-7, is as follows: SQTIHQWPATLVQPVGSPLSLECTVEGTSNPNLYWYRQAAGRGLQLLFYSVGIGQISSEVPQNLSASRPQDRQFILSSKKLLLSDSGFYLCAWSASWGLEGKWYEQYFGPGTRLTVT.

The gene calls are TRBV5-1 and TRBJ2-4; possible D gene TRBD1, 6 bases. This CDR3 contains 18 residues. Germline V gene sequence: CDR1 SGHRS, CDR2 YFSETQ. Between the trimmed V and J ends, which lost 4 bases and 0 bases, there was a span of 20 bases. CDR3 bases: TGCGCCAGCAGCCCAACCCCAGGGGCTGGGATAGCCAAAAACATTCAGTACTTC. This gives the protein CASSPTPGAGIAKNIQYF.

The chain carries TRBV14 and TRBJ1-2; a weak D match, TRBD1 (6 bases). V dropped 0 bases and J dropped 14 bases, with 13 bases sitting between them. CDR1 SGHDN and CDR2 FVKESK come from the germline V gene. The CDR3 consists of 12 residues. CDR3: CASSQEIHRATF. For the CDR3, the DNA is TGTGCCAGCAGCCAAGAAATCCACAGGGCTACCTTC.

The chain carries TRBV6-5 and TRBJ2-7; 7 nucleotides match TRBD1. Unmatched junction bases numbered 8, after V lost 6 bases and J lost 6 bases. Per the germline V gene, CDR1 is MNHEY and CDR2 is SVGAGI. The CDR3 sequence is 13 residues long. CDR3 nucleotide sequence: TGTGCCAGCAGGCAAAGTACAGGGGCCGAGCAGTACTTC. It is translated as CASRQSTGAEQYF.

In its sample, this clone was seen once. This chain uses TRBV14 with TRBJ2-2, with 7 bases that match TRBD1. CDR3 length equals 15 residues. Losses at the gene ends were 4 bases for V and 6 bases for J; bases not matched to a gene: 8. Germline CDR1 and CDR2: SGHDN and FVKESK. CDR3 region: CASSRNRGGPGELFF. CDR3 sequence (DNA): TGTGCCAGCAGCCGAAACAGGGGTGGGCCCGGGGAGCTGTTTTTT.

The chain uses TRBV25-1 and TRBJ2-4; a weak D match, TRBD2 (6 bases). Germline V CDR1 and CDR2: MGHDK, SYGVNS. Trimming took 4 bases from V and 5 from J, leaving 9 bases between them. The CDR3 sequence is 13 residues long. DNA of the CDR3: TGTGCCAGCAGTGCAGGAGGGGAAAACATTCAGTACTTC. Its translation is CASSAGGENIQYF.

This chain joins TRBV30 and TRBJ2-1; TRBD2 aligns across 15 bases. CDR1 and CDR2 from the germline V gene are GTSNPN and SVGIG (reference sequence). The V segment lost 8 bases and the J segment 5 bases; nucleotides outside the gene matches: 7. The CDR3 consists of 15 residues. CDR3 in amino acids: CAGSGLAGGNNEQFF. DNA of the CDR3: TGTGCCGGCTCGGGACTAGCGGGGGGTAACAATGAGCAGTTCTTC.